This T cell receptor (beta chain) emerged from a study of cytomegalovirus exposure and HLA in healthy donors. Study-level background: Earlier sequencing of about 179 million T cells yielded nearly 120 million unique TCR beta sequences.

The CDR3 is 17 amino acids. CDR1 and CDR2 from the germline V gene are KGHSH and LQKENI. V was clipped by 4 bases and J by 3 bases, with 18 bases between them. The primer mix had 60 Vbeta and 13 Jbeta primers. Only in-frame clones appear in the TCRdb table, and some are missing; sequencing was by immunoSEQ multiplex PCR. The sample holds more than 130,000 clones, around 81% seen once. Everyone who donated was a healthy bone marrow donor. The receptor was derived from a male donor in good health and CMV-seronegative. Sequenced: PBMCs. The chain joins TRBV18 to TRBJ1-4; tentative D call: TRBD1 (6 bases). The chain's CDR3 is CASSLEQGKGANEKLFF. The CDR3 nucleotides read TGTGCCAGCTCACTTGAACAGGGAAAGGGAGCTAATGAAAAACTGTTTTTT.